Shown below are 13 T cell receptor beta chains from a single sample sequenced in a study of blood T cell repertoires in COVID-19. Using immunoSEQ multiplex PCR, the repertoire was profiled, and TCRdb retains in-frame clones only, with some absent. The sample contains hundreds of thousands of clones, around 89% of which appear only once. Material for sequencing was peripheral blood. The receptors derive from a woman aged 25 to 45 with COVID-19, enrolled during active disease.

The chain is built from TRBV18 and TRBJ2-1; 8 positions match TRBD1. The CDR3 consists of 15 residues. Germline loops: CDR1 KGHSH, CDR2 LQKENI. Trimming took 2 bases from V and 1 from J; bases not matched to a gene: 1. This chain's CDR3 is CASSPDRGSYNEQFF. The CDR3 DNA reads TGTGCCAGCTCACCAGACAGGGGTTCCTACAATGAGCAGTTCTTC.

The rearrangement uses TRBV6-1 and TRBJ2-5, with TRBD2 as a possible D gene (5 bases). The germline V and J ends were trimmed by 1 base and 5 bases, with 14 bases remaining between them. CDR3 length: 15 amino acids. From germline, CDR1 is MNHNS and CDR2 SASEGT. CDR3 coding DNA: TGTGCCAGCAGTGAAGTGAGTCTGACGGGGGAGACCCAGTACTTC. This gives the protein CASSEVSLTGETQYF.

The chain employs TRBV7-9 and TRBJ1-2, with D uncertain. V lost 3 bases and J lost 2, with 4 bases in between. Per the germline V gene, CDR1 is SEHNR and CDR2 is FQNEAQ (reference sequence). CDR3 length: 12 residues. The CDR3 coding sequence is TGTGCCAGCAGCTTCCAGAACTATGGCTACACCTTC. Translation gives CASSFQNYGYTF.

This chain links TRBV15 with TRBJ2-2, with D possibly TRBD2 on 6 matching bases. Per the germline V gene, CDR1 is LNHNV and CDR2 is YYDKDF (reference sequence). V lost 0 bases, J lost 1 base, and 12 bases lay in between. The CDR3 spans 17 residues. The CDR3 DNA reads TGTGCCACCAGCAGAGAAAAAGCGGGTCGGAACACCGGGGAGCTGTTTTTT. It is translated as CATSREKAGRNTGELFF.

The CDR3 DNA sequence: TGTGCCAGTAGTATTCTCCCGGCAGGGGCCTCTGGGGCCAACGTCCTGACTTTC. Residues: CASSILPAGASGANVLTF. The V gene is TRBV19, the J gene TRBJ2-6; a weak D match, TRBD1 (6 bases). The V and J ends lost 3 bases and 0 bases respectively, with 15 bases between them. The germline gives CDR1 LNHDA, CDR2 SQIVND (reference sequence). The CDR3 is made up of 18 amino acids.

The genes are TRBV3-1 (or the pseudogene TRBV3-2) and TRBJ2-1, with 10 bases that match TRBD2. V lost 0 bases, J lost 9 bases, and 5 bases stayed unmatched. The CDR3 extends over 15 amino acids. CDR1 is LGHDT and CDR2 is YNNKEL in the germline V gene (reference sequence). This chain's CDR3 is CASSQDLAGEVEQFF. The DNA for the CDR3 is TGTGCCAGCAGCCAAGATCTAGCGGGAGAGGTTGAGCAGTTCTTC.

This clone was detected only a few times. The chain employs TRBV28 and TRBJ1-2; D gene uncertain. Germline V gene lookup returns CDR1 MDHEN and CDR2 SYDVKM. Trimming left V 10 bases short and J 5 bases short, with 17 bases between. The CDR3 has 13 amino acids. CDR3 nucleotides: TGTGCCACCACAGAGGGTCAGACATATGGCTACACCTTC. This sequence encodes CATTEGQTYGYTF.

The chain links TRBV18 to TRBJ1-6, with D possibly matching TRBD1 (5 bases). CDR3 length equals 14 residues. V lost 1 base, J lost 8 bases, and 9 bases lay in between. Germline CDR1 is KGHSH and CDR2 is LQKENI. The CDR3 sequence is CASSPQGKDSPLHF. Written as DNA, the CDR3 is TGTGCCAGCTCACCACAGGGGAAGGATTCACCCCTCCACTTT.

The rearrangement links TRBV5-4 to TRBJ1-1; 9 bases are a match to TRBD1. The germline gives CDR1 SGHNT, CDR2 YYREEE (reference sequence). The CDR3 has 16 residues. V shed 2 bases and J 0 bases; nucleotides not matched to a gene: 5. The CDR3 spells CASSFSGTGLNTEAFF. Here the CDR3 DNA reads TGTGCCAGCAGCTTCTCTGGGACAGGGCTGAACACTGAAGCTTTCTTT.

This clone was observed a few times. The gene calls are TRBV5-8 and TRBJ2-2, with TRBD1 identical over 7 bases. CDR3 length equals 14 residues. V lost 2 bases to trimming and J lost 5 bases; unmatched junction nucleotides: 3. Germline V lookup: CDR1 SGHTS, CDR2 YDEGEE. The chain's CDR3 is CASSFDRVTGELFF. The CDR3 bases are TGTGCCAGCAGCTTCGACAGGGTAACCGGGGAGCTGTTTTTT. Full variable domain (outside the CDR3, taken from reference TRBV5-8 and TRBJ2-2): EAGVTQSPTHLIKTRGQQATLRCSPISGHTSVYWYQQALGLGLQFLLWYDEGEERNRGNFPPRFSGRQFPNYSSELNVNALELEDSALYLCASSFDRVTGELFFGEGSRLTVL.

This rearrangement joins TRBV11-2 to TRBJ2-1; 8 bases align to TRBD2. The CDR3 covers 17 residues. From germline, CDR1 is SGHAT and CDR2 FQNNGV. The ends lost 5 bases at V and 4 bases at J; junction bases unmatched: 13. CDR3 in DNA: TGTGCCAGCAGCCGGAGGGGCGCGGGGGGCCAATACAATGAGCAGTTCTTC. Amino acids: CASSRRGAGGQYNEQFF.

This clone was detected once. The chain combines TRBV7-8 with TRBJ2-5, with 8 nucleotides matching TRBD1. Losses at the gene ends were 6 bases for V and 4 bases for J; bases not matched to a gene: 7. The CDR3 loop spans 14 amino acids. Germline V gene data show CDR1 as SGHVS and CDR2 as FQNEAQ. CDR3 nucleotide sequence: TGTGCCAGCAGGGGTGGGACAGGCGGAGAGACCCAGTACTTC. Translated: CASRGGTGGETQYF.

This chain links TRBV5-1 with TRBJ1-6; TRBD1 aligns across 7 bases. V trimming: 0 bases; J trimming: 6 bases; junction bases outside the gene matches: 3. The CDR3 sequence is 15 residues long. From germline, CDR1 is SGHRS and CDR2 YFSETQ. The CDR3 DNA reads TGCGCCAGCAGCTTGGGAACAGGGGCTAATTCACCCCTCCACTTT. The encoded protein is CASSLGTGANSPLHF.